A selection of T cell receptor beta chains follows, all from one sample in a study of cytomegalovirus exposure and HLA in healthy donors. The method was immunoSEQ multiplex PCR; TCRdb's version includes in-frame clones alone and lacks a portion of them. The table includes 220,000 or so clones, about nine tenths detected once. The sample was PBMCs. The receptors were gathered from a woman in her late teens or twenties in good health and CMV-seropositive. CDR3s include the opening cysteine and the closing phenylalanine or tryptophan. The D gene is left open where the match is weak. Some rows mark clone size as missing; the rest say once, few, many or name a class of expanded clone.

v_gene: TRBV13; abundance: NA; d_gene: NA; j_gene: TRBJ1-5; CDR3aa: CASSLGRVGGAQPQHF; CDR3nt: TGTGCCAGCAGCTTAGGCCGGGTAGGGGGGGCTCAGCCCCAGCATTTT
v_gene: TRBV9; abundance: NA; d_gene: TRBD2; j_gene: TRBJ2-1; CDR3aa: CASSVSGLAGGQQFF; CDR3nt: TGTGCCAGCAGCGTATCTGGGCTAGCGGGAGGGCAACAGTTCTTC
v_gene: TRBV27; abundance: NA; d_gene: NA; j_gene: TRBJ1-1; CDR3aa: CASSRAYMNTEAFF; CDR3nt: TGTGCCAGCAGCAGGGCCTACATGAACACTGAAGCTTTCTTT
v_gene: TRBV5-4; abundance: once; d_gene: TRBD2; j_gene: TRBJ2-1; CDR3aa: CASSAGGLSSGNEQFF; CDR3nt: TGTGCCAGCAGCGCGGGGGGTTTATCTTCGGGCAATGAGCAGTTCTTC
v_gene: TRBV7-3; abundance: NA; d_gene: TRBD2; j_gene: TRBJ2-1; CDR3aa: CASSPGTSGSSDEQFF; CDR3nt: TGTGCCAGCAGCCCGGGGACTAGCGGGAGTAGTGATGAGCAGTTCTTC
v_gene: TRBV4-1; abundance: NA; d_gene: TRBD1; j_gene: TRBJ2-7; CDR3aa: CASSQVGDSYEQYF; CDR3nt: TGCGCCAGCAGCCAAGTAGGGGACAGCTACGAGCAGTACTTC
v_gene: TRBV28; abundance: NA; d_gene: NA; j_gene: TRBJ2-3; CDR3aa: CASSQTDTQYF; CDR3nt: TGTGCCAGCAGTCAAACAGATACGCAGTATTTT
v_gene: TRBV30; abundance: NA; d_gene: TRBD1; j_gene: TRBJ1-1; CDR3aa: CARGQGGFTEAFF; CDR3nt: TGTGCCAGGGGACAGGGCGGTTTCACTGAAGCTTTCTTT
v_gene: TRBV5-6; abundance: once; d_gene: NA; j_gene: TRBJ2-1; CDR3aa: CASSVQRNNEQFF; CDR3nt: TGTGCCAGCAGCGTACAGCGGAACAATGAGCAGTTCTTC
v_gene: TRBV5-4; abundance: once; d_gene: TRBD2; j_gene: TRBJ2-3; CDR3aa: CASSSSGYDGTQYF; CDR3nt: TGTGCCAGCAGCAGTAGCGGGTATGATGGTACGCAGTATTTT
v_gene: TRBV5-4; abundance: NA; d_gene: TRBD2; j_gene: TRBJ2-1; CDR3aa: CASSLGTSGRAASQFF; CDR3nt: TGTGCCAGCAGCTTGGGGACTAGCGGGAGGGCCGCATCGCAGTTCTTC
v_gene: TRBV5-1; abundance: NA; d_gene: NA; j_gene: TRBJ2-7; CDR3aa: CASSLRLAAVGEQYF; CDR3nt: TGCGCCAGCAGCTTGCGCCTAGCCGCGGTAGGGGAGCAGTACTTC
v_gene: TRBV25-1; abundance: NA; d_gene: TRBD1; j_gene: TRBJ2-7; CDR3aa: CASTDRGNYEQYF; CDR3nt: TGTGCCAGTACGGACAGGGGAAACTACGAGCAGTACTTC
v_gene: TRBV30; abundance: NA; d_gene: NA; j_gene: TRBJ1-5; CDR3aa: CAWSVEGASNQPQHF; CDR3nt: TGTGCCTGGAGTGTAGAGGGAGCTAGCAATCAGCCCCAGCATTTT
v_gene: TRBV10-3; abundance: NA; d_gene: TRBD1; j_gene: TRBJ1-1; CDR3aa: CAISDVGGSEGQMWIEAFF; CDR3nt: TGTGCCATCAGTGATGTGGGCGGGTCGGAGGGACAGATGTGGATCGAAGCTTTCTTT
v_gene: TRBV6-1; abundance: NA; d_gene: NA; j_gene: TRBJ2-7; CDR3aa: CASSEPKNPYEQYF; CDR3nt: TGTGCCAGCAGTGAGCCTAAAAATCCGTACGAGCAGTACTTC
v_gene: TRBV28; abundance: NA; d_gene: NA; j_gene: TRBJ2-2; CDR3aa: CASRVPPAGELFF; CDR3nt: TGTGCCAGCAGAGTCCCTCCGGCCGGGGAGCTGTTTTTT
v_gene: TRBV30; abundance: NA; d_gene: TRBD1; j_gene: TRBJ2-7; CDR3aa: CARQSGQGGGEQYF; CDR3nt: TGTGCCCGACAAAGCGGACAGGGGGGAGGCGAGCAGTACTTC
v_gene: TRBV10-3; abundance: NA; d_gene: NA; j_gene: TRBJ1-4; CDR3aa: CAIRGREGPDEKLFF; CDR3nt: TGTGCCATCAGAGGCCGGGAGGGGCCGGATGAAAAACTGTTTTTT
v_gene: TRBV14; abundance: NA; d_gene: TRBD2; j_gene: TRBJ2-7; CDR3aa: CASSQAPLAGGPSWWNEQYF; CDR3nt: TGTGCCAGCAGCCAAGCCCCCCTAGCGGGAGGGCCCTCTTGGTGGAACGAGCAGTACTTC
v_gene: TRBV6-5; abundance: NA; d_gene: TRBD1; j_gene: TRBJ1-2; CDR3aa: CASSYSPPGQGIGYTF; CDR3nt: TGTGCCAGCAGTTACTCCCCTCCAGGACAGGGAATCGGCTACACCTTC
v_gene: TRBV13; abundance: NA; d_gene: TRBD2; j_gene: TRBJ2-7; CDR3aa: CASSLEGPLLADPYEQYF; CDR3nt: TGTGCCAGCAGCTTAGAGGGACCACTGCTAGCGGACCCCTACGAGCAGTACTTC